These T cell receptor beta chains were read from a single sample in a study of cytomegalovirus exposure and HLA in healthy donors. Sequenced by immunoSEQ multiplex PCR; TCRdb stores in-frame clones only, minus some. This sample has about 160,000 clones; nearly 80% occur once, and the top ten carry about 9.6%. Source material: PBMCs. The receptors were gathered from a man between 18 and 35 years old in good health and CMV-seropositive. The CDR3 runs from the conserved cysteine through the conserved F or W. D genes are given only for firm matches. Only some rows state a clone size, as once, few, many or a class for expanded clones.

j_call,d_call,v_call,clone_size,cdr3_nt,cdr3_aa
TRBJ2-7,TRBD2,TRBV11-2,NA,TGTGCCAGCAGCTTAGATCCAGCGGGGGCCCTCGGCGAGCAGTACTTC,CASSLDPAGALGEQYF
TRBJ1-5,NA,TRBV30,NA,TGTGCCTGGACCCCCCTAACCATATATAGCAATCAGCCCCAGCATTTT,CAWTPLTIYSNQPQHF
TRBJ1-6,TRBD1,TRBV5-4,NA,TGTGCCAGCAGTCTGGACAGGGGTGGATCACCCCTCCACTTT,CASSLDRGGSPLHF
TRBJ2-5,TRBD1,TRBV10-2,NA,TGCGCCAGCAGCGCCGACCCTGACAGGGTTGTACCCCAGTACTTC,CASSADPDRVVPQYF
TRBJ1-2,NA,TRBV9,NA,TGTGCCAGCAGCCTCCTATCGGGAGCTAACTATGGCTACACCTTC,CASSLLSGANYGYTF
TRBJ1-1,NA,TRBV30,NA,TGTGCCTGGAGTGTACTGGGGGCGGCCACTGAAGCTTTCTTT,CAWSVLGAATEAFF
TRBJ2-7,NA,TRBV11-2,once,TGTGCCAGCAGCTTAGGAGCCTACGAGCAGTACTTC,CASSLGAYEQYF
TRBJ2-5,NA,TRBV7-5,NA,TGTGCCAGAAGCTTAGGTCTGAACCTACAAGAGACCCAGTACTTC,CARSLGLNLQETQYF
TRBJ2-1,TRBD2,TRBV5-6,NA,TGTGCCAGCAGAAGGACTAGCGGGGGGCTCTCCTACAATGAGCAGTTCTTC,CASRRTSGGLSYNEQFF
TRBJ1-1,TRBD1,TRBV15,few,TGTGCCACCAGCAGGGCGGGACAGGGGAGAACTGAAGCTTTCTTT,CATSRAGQGRTEAFF
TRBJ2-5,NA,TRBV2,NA,TGTGCCAGCAGTGAAAGGACAGCGAGTCTACAAGAGACCCAGTACTTC,CASSERTASLQETQYF
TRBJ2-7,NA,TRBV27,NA,TGTGCCAGCAGTAGCGATGGACACCACCCGCCCTACGAGCAGTACTTC,CASSSDGHHPPYEQYF
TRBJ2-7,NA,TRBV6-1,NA,TGTGCCAGCAGGACAGGTCCTGGGGACGAGCAGTACTTC,CASRTGPGDEQYF
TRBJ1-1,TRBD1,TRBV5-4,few,TGTGCCAGCAGCTACGGGACAGGGAGGACGGTGAACACTGAAGCTTTCTTT,CASSYGTGRTVNTEAFF
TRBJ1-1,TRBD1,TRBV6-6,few,TGTGCCAGCAGTGCAGGGGGCAGGAACACTGAAGCTTTCTTT,CASSAGGRNTEAFF
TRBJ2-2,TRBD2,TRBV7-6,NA,TGTGCCAGCAGCCTAAGGACTAGCGGGACGAACACCGGGGAGCTGTTTTTT,CASSLRTSGTNTGELFF
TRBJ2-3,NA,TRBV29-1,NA,TGCAGCGTTGAGGCAGGTAGGGGGACGCAGTATTTT,CSVEAGRGTQYF
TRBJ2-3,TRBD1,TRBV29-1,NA,TGCAGCGCCCTGGTGGGACAGGCAGATACGCAGTATTTT,CSALVGQADTQYF
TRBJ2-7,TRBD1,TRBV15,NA,TGTGCCACCAGCAGGGGGACAGGGGACTACGAGCAGTACTTC,CATSRGTGDYEQYF
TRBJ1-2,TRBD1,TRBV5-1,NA,TGCGCCAGCAGCTTGTCTCCTACAGGGGGTGTCTACACCTTC,CASSLSPTGGVYTF
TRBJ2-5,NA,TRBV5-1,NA,TGCGCCAGCAGCCAAGGACTCAGAGAGACCCAGTACTTC,CASSQGLRETQYF
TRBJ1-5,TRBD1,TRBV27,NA,TGTGCCAGCAGTTCACAGGGGTGGGGTCAGCCCCAGCATTTT,CASSSQGWGQPQHF
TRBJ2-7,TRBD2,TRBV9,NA,TGTGCCAGCAGCGTGGGACTAGCAAGAGGGAGGTACGAGCAGTACTTC,CASSVGLARGRYEQYF
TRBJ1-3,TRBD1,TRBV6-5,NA,TGTGCCAGCAGTTACTCTTCAGGGGGCCCCGGAAACACCATATATTTT,CASSYSSGGPGNTIYF
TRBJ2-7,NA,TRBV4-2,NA,TGTGCCAGCAGCCTCGGTTTGGGGGAGGTCTACGAGCAGTACTTC,CASSLGLGEVYEQYF
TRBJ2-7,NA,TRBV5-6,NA,TGTGCCAGCAGCTTGGTGGGGGGCGAGCAGTACTTC,CASSLVGGEQYF
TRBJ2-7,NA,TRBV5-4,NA,TGTGCCAGCAGCTGGGTACCCGACAGCTACGAGCAGTACTTC,CASSWVPDSYEQYF
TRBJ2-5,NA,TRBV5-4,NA,TGTGCCAGCAGCTTAATATCATCTAGCGAGACCCAGTACTTC,CASSLISSSETQYF
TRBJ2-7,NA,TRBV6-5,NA,TGTGCCAGCAGTTTTACCGGGACTTCGGTTTACGAGCAGTACTTC,CASSFTGTSVYEQYF
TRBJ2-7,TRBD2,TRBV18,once,TGTGCCAGCTCACCACCGGGACTAGCGGGAGAGTGGCAGTACTTC,CASSPPGLAGEWQYF
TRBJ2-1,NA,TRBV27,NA,TGTGCCAGCAGTTTATCGAGGGCGGGGAACTCCTACAATGAGCAGTTCTTC,CASSLSRAGNSYNEQFF
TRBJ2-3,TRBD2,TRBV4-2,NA,TGTGCCAGCAGCCAAGATGGCGGAGGACTAGACGCAGATACGCAGTATTTT,CASSQDGGGLDADTQYF
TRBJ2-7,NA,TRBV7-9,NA,TGTGCCAGCAGCTCCAACGGACTCTACGAGCAGTACTTC,CASSSNGLYEQYF
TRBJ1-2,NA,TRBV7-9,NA,TGTTCCAGCAGCTTGGGGGCGGATCAGAGTAACTATGGCTACACCTTC,CSSSLGADQSNYGYTF
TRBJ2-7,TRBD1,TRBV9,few,TGTGCCAGCAGCGTAGGAGAAGGACAGGGGGGCTACGAGCAGTACTTC,CASSVGEGQGGYEQYF
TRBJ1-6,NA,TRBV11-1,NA,TGTGCCAGCAGCAGCACGGGGTCATATAATTCACCCCTCCACTTT,CASSSTGSYNSPLHF
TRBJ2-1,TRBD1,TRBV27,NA,TGTGCCAGCACTCTCAGGACAGGGGGCGTCCATGAGCAGTTCTTC,CASTLRTGGVHEQFF
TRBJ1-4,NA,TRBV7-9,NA,TGTGCCAGCAGCTTAGCGATCGGGGAGACGGAAAAACTGTTTTTT,CASSLAIGETEKLFF
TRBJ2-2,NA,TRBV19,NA,TGTGCCAGTAGTATAGTTTGGGGGAGGCCCGGGGAGCTGTTTTTT,CASSIVWGRPGELFF
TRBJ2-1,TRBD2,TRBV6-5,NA,TGTGCCAGCAGCAGACTAGCGGGGGGGCCTAATGAGCAGTTCTTC,CASSRLAGGPNEQFF
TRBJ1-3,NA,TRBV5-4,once,TGTGCCAGCAGGACCGATTCAGGGGCTGGAAACACCATATATTTT,CASRTDSGAGNTIYF
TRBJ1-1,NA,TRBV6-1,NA,TGTGCCAGCAGTGAAAGAGGCGGTGGGGCTTTCTTT,CASSERGGGAFF
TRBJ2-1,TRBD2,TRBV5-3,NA,TGTGCCAGAAGCGATCCATTAGCGGGTTACAATGAGCAGTTCTTC,CARSDPLAGYNEQFF
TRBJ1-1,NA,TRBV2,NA,TGTGCCAGCAGTGAAGCGCCCCCTAGAACTGAAGCTTTCTTT,CASSEAPPRTEAFF
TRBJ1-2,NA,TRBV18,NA,TGTGCCAGCTCACCCAGGCAGGGGAAGCTTGGCTACACCTTC,CASSPRQGKLGYTF
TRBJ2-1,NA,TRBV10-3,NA,TGTGCCATATCCCCTGGGGCGGGGAATGAGCAGTTCTTC,CAISPGAGNEQFF